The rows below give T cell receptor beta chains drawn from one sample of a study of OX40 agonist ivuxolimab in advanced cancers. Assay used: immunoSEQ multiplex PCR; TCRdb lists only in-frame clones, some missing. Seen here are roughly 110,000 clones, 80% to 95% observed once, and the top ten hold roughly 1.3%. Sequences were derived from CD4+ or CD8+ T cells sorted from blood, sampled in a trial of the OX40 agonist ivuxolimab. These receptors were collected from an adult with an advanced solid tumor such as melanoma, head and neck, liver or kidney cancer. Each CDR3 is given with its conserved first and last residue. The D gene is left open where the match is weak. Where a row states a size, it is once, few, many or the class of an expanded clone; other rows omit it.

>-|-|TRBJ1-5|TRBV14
TGTGCCAGCAGCCCTAGGGCGGGGCAGCCCCAGCATTTT
CASSPRAGQPQHF
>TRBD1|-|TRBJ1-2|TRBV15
TGTGCCACCAGCAGAGATTCTTCAGGGGGCGCTTCTGGCTACACCTTC
CATSRDSSGGASGYTF
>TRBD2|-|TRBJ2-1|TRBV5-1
TGCGCCAGCAGCTTGTCGACTAGCGGGAAAGATGAGCAGTTCTTC
CASSLSTSGKDEQFF
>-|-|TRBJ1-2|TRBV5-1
TGCGCCAGCAGCTTGGATGCGGAGTCGAACTATGGCTACACCTTC
CASSLDAESNYGYTF
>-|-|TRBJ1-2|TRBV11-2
TGTGCCAGCAGCGCCCTGAGGGGATCAGGGGGCTACACCTTC
CASSALRGSGGYTF
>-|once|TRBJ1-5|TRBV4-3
TGCGCCAGCAGCCAAGAAGGTAGTAGCAATCAGCCCCAGCATTTT
CASSQEGSSNQPQHF
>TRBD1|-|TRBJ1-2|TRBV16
TGTGCCAGCAGCCAATGGTTGACAGGGGGCCATGGCTACACCTTC
CASSQWLTGGHGYTF
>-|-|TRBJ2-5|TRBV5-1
TGCGCCAGCAGCTTGTTCGGTGACTTCCAAGAGACCCAGTACTTC
CASSLFGDFQETQYF
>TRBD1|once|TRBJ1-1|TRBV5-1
TGCGCCAGCAGCTTGGCACAGGGGGTAAGCAACACTGAAGCTTTCTTT
CASSLAQGVSNTEAFF
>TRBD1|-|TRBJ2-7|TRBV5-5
TGTGCCAGCAGCTTGGGACAGGGAAGGGACGAGCAGTACTTC
CASSLGQGRDEQYF
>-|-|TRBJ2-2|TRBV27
TGTGCCAGCACGAGGGGGGGGTCGAACACCGGGGAGCTGTTTTTT
CASTRGGSNTGELFF
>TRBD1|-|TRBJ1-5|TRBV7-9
TGTGCCAGCAGCCCTGGGTCGACAGGGGGCAATCAGCCCCAGCATTTT
CASSPGSTGGNQPQHF
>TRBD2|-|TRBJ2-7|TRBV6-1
TGTGCCAGCCTCACTAGCGGGAGCTCCTACGAGCAGTACTTC
CASLTSGSSYEQYF
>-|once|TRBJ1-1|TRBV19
TGTGCCAGTCTTCGACAGAGTAACACTGAAGCTTTCTTT
CASLRQSNTEAFF
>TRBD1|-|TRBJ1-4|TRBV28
TGTGCCAGCAGTACCGCAGGGGGATCGACTAATGAAAAACTGTTTTTT
CASSTAGGSTNEKLFF
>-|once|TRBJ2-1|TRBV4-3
TGCGCCAGCAGCCAAGGGGTGCGGGCAGACAATGAGCAGTTCTTC
CASSQGVRADNEQFF
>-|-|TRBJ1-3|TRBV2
TGTGCCAGCAGTGACTCCAGATCTGGAAACACCATATATTTT
CASSDSRSGNTIYF
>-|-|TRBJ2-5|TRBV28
TGTGCCAGCAGTCTCGTACCAGGCAGCTCGGGGACCCAGTACTTC
CASSLVPGSSGTQYF
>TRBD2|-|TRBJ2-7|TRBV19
TGTGCCAGTAGTCTTCGGACTAGCGGGGGAAGGCCCTACGAGCAGTACTTC
CASSLRTSGGRPYEQYF
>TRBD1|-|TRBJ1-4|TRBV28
TGTGCCAGCACCCAGGGGGGACCGGGGGAAAAACTGTTTTTT
CASTQGGPGEKLFF
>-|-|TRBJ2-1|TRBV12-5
TGTGCTAGTGGTTACCGGACCAATGAGCAGTTCTTC
CASGYRTNEQFF
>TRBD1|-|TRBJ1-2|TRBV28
TGTGCCAGCAGCCCTGAGGTGGGGACAGGCTATGGCTACACCTTC
CASSPEVGTGYGYTF
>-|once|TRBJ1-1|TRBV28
TGTGCCAGCATTTCAGACTCTTCGGGAGTTGAAGCTTTCTTT
CASISDSSGVEAFF
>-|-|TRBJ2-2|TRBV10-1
TGCGCCAGCAGTGAGTACCCTAACGCGAACACCGGGGAGCTGTTTTTT
CASSEYPNANTGELFF
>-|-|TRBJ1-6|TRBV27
TGTGCCAGCAGTCCTCGCGGGGGCCTAAATAATTCACCCCTCCACTTT
CASSPRGGLNNSPLHF
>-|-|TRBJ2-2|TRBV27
TGTGCCAGCAGTTTACTAGCGCGAGACACCGGGGAGCTGTTTTTT
CASSLLARDTGELFF
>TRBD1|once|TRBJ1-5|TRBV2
TGTGCCAGCAGTTACGGGGACAGGGCCAATCAGCCCCAGCATTTT
CASSYGDRANQPQHF
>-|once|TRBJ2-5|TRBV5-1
TGCGCCAGCAGCTTACTAGAAGGTCAAGAGACCCAGTACTTC
CASSLLEGQETQYF
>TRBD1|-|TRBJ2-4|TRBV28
TGTGCCAGCAGCCGCGATGGACAGGGTCCAAACATTCAGTACTTC
CASSRDGQGPNIQYF
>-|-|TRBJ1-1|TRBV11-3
TGTGCCAGCAGCTTAGATCCCTTCGGTGAAGCTTTCTTT
CASSLDPFGEAFF
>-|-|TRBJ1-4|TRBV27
TGTGCCAGCGCGGGACCTTACAATGAAAAACTGTTTTTT
CASAGPYNEKLFF